This entry lists 25 T cell receptor beta chains sequenced from one sample in a study of tumor and adjacent non-tumor tissue in lung cancer. A modified ARM-PCR protocol with three rounds of nested PCR amplified TCRbeta. TCRdb re-called the multiplex PCR reads through MiXCR, storing one row per CDR3 protein. The sample holds 120,000 or so distinct CDR3 sequences, roughly 64% seen once. No cell sorting was done before RNA was extracted from the tissue. Sequenced sample: lung tumor tissue. All receptors derive from a young man with non-small cell lung cancer.

This clonotype was counted at least ten times. The V and J genes are TRBV10-3 and TRBJ2-3; the match to TRBD1 covers 10 bases. The CDR3 is made up of 16 amino acids. The junction had 13 bases not matched to a gene; V was cut back by 10 bases and J by 3 bases. Per the germline V gene, CDR1 is ENHRY and CDR2 is SYGVKD. The CDR3: CATLRQGAGETDTQYF. The CDR3 nucleotides are TGTGCCACCCTAAGACAGGGGGCAGGGGAGACAGATACGCAGTATTTT.

About this clonotype: Sequence at one end of the junction differs from germline and may be a read error. J is TRBJ2-4 and V is TRBV7-9; D ambiguous. Germline lookup yields CDR1 SEHNR and CDR2 FQNEAQ (reference sequence). The CDR3 length is 13 residues. For the CDR3, the DNA is TGTGTCAGCAGCCCCTTAGCCAAAAACACTCAGTACTTC. The encoded protein is CVSSPLAKNTQYF.

On this clonotype: The junction shows a germline mismatch at one end, possibly a read error. This chain links TRBV11-2 with TRBJ1-5; no clear D. Germline lookup yields CDR1 SGHAT and CDR2 FQNNGV. The CDR3 totals 13 residues. The CDR3 sequence: CASSIEVGQPQHF. The CDR3 DNA is TGTGCCAGCAGCATAGAAGTAGGTCAGCCCCAGCATTTT.

This clonotype appeared once. This clone may be a read error of a much larger clone one base away. V and J are TRBV5-1 and TRBJ1-1; D is perhaps TRBD1 (6 bases). The CDR3 length is 15 residues. Germline V gives CDR1 SGHRS, CDR2 YFSETQ. This chain's CDR3 is CASSRVQGLNTEALF. For the CDR3, the DNA is TGCGCCAGCAGTCGAGTCCAGGGGTTGAACACTGAAGCTCTCTTT.

The V call is TRBV7-9, the J call TRBJ2-1, with D possibly matching TRBD2 (6 bases). Trimming stripped 5 bases from V and 6 bases from J, with 20 bases between. The length of the CDR3 is 16 residues. The V gene's germline CDR1 is SEHNR and CDR2 FQNEAQ (reference sequence). The CDR3 DNA reads TGTGCCAGCAGCCTACCCCAGGGAGGCACGAGCAATGAGCAGTTCTTC. This codes for CASSLPQGGTSNEQFF.

For this clonotype: Just one base apart from a much larger clone, this may be a read error. The gene calls are TRBV20-1 and TRBJ2-3; D may be TRBD1 (5 bases). Germline loops: CDR1 DFQATT, CDR2 SNEGSKA (reference sequence). CDR3 size: 14 residues. Trimming took off 2 bases at V and 3 bases at J, with 12 bases between the two ends. The CDR3 loop reads CSARHRTRTDTQYF. The CDR3 DNA follows: TGCAGTGCTAGACACCGGACAAGGACAGATACGCAGTATTTT.

This clonotype has only one observation. The rearrangement links TRBV4-3 to TRBJ1-1; tentative D call: TRBD1 (6 bases). The CDR3 totals 17 residues. The ends were cut back, 5 bases at V and 1 base at J, with 20 bases in the middle. Germline CDR1 reads LGHNA; CDR2 reads YSLEER. Written as DNA, the CDR3 is TGCGCCAGCAGCTGTGGACTAGGGGGGGCAAGGAACACTGAAGCTTTCTTT. This gives the protein CASSCGLGGARNTEAFF.

The chain combines TRBV6-2 or TRBV6-3 with TRBJ2-7; TRBD2 aligns across 15 bases. Germline CDR1 MNHEY, CDR2 SVGEGT. After removal of 8 bases from V and 5 bases from J, the junction contained 10 bases not matched to a gene. This CDR3 is 16 amino acids long. CDR3 protein: CASCHPGLAGGHEQYF. In DNA, the CDR3 is TGTGCCAGCTGTCACCCGGGACTAGCGGGAGGCCACGAGCAGTACTTC.

This clonotype was picked up one time. The CDR3 does not end in the conserved phenylalanine or tryptophan, so this is likely a read error. The limits of the CDR3 on the DNA are not certain, so only TCRdb's listed CDR3 is given. The genes are TRBV11-1 and TRBJ1-1. Germline V lookup: CDR1 SGHAT, CDR2 FQDESV (reference sequence). The CDR3 spans 14 residues, counting both ends. The CDR3 sequence is CASSPDVLNTEASL.

This clonotype was seen a single time. This chain connects TRBV12-3 or TRBV12-4 to TRBJ2-6, with 10 nucleotides matching TRBD1. The CDR3 loop spans 15 amino acids. CDR3 residues: CVSSRTGGGANVLTF. The CDR3 coding sequence is TGTGTCAGTAGCCGGACAGGGGGTGGGGCCAACGTCCTGACTTTC.

This clonotype was seen ten or more times. The CDR3, as DNA: TGTGCCAGCAGCTTACTGCCAGGCTCCTACAATGAGCAGTTCTTC. Encoded protein: CASSLLPGSYNEQFF. This chain uses TRBV11-2 with TRBJ2-1; D not certain. Per the germline V gene, CDR1 is SGHAT and CDR2 is FQNNGV. V was clipped by 2 bases and J by 0 bases, with 8 bases between them. The CDR3 spans 15 residues. The full variable domain, with the rest looked up from reference TRBV11-2 and TRBJ2-1, is EAGVAQSPRYKIIEKRQSVAFWCNPISGHATLYWYQQILGQGPKLLIQFQNNGVVDDSQLPKDRFSAERLKGVDSTLKIQPAKLEDSAVYLCASSLLPGSYNEQFFGPGTRLTVL.

On this clonotype: The junction differs from germline at one of its ends, possibly a read error. V is TRBV5-6 and J is TRBJ2-2; D could derive from TRBD1 or TRBD2 (5 bases each). There are 17 residues in the CDR3. Per germline, CDR1 SGHDT and CDR2 YYEEEE. The CDR3 region is CAGSFLPTTVNTGELFF. Here the CDR3 DNA reads TGTGCCGGCAGCTTCCTCCCTACGACAGTGAACACCGGGGAACTGTTTTTT.

In regard to this clonotype: Germline is not matched at one junction end, which may reflect a read error. The chain uses TRBV28 and TRBJ2-1, with no clear D. CDR1 MDHEN and CDR2 SYDVKM come from the germline V gene. CDR3 length: 18 residues. DNA for the CDR3: TGTGCCAGCAGTTCCCCCATAGTGGAGAAGAGCTCCTACAGTGAGCAGTTGTTC. It specifies CASSSPIVEKSSYSEQLF.

A word on this clonotype: This may arise from a read error, as a much more abundant clone is one base away. The DNA is left out, because the CDR3 cannot be placed on it with certainty; the CDR3 is given as TCRdb lists it. The chain couples TRBV6-6 to TRBJ1-2. The germline V gene has CDR1 MNHNY and CDR2 SVGAGI (reference sequence). The CDR3 spans 13 residues, counting both ends. This chain's CDR3 is CATSAQRNYGCTF.

CDR3 sequence reads: CASSSGTGPIYEQYF. The CDR3 bases are TGTGCCAGCAGCTCAGGGACAGGTCCAATCTACGAGCAGTACTTC. The genes are TRBV4-2 and TRBJ2-7, with TRBD1 identical over 8 bases. The V and J ends lost 5 bases and 3 bases, in that order; junction bases with no gene match: 9. This CDR3 is built from 15 residues. From germline, CDR1 is LGHNA and CDR2 YNFKEQ.

The table lists this clonotype with a few counts. This rearrangement joins TRBV6-5 to TRBJ1-1; no clear D. The V gene's germline CDR1 is MNHEY and CDR2 SVGAGI. Trimming cost V 2 bases and J 7 bases, with 11 bases left between them. This CDR3 spans 13 amino acids. CDR3 protein: CASSYGIGDEAFF. The CDR3, as DNA: TGTGCCAGCAGTTACGGGATAGGTGATGAAGCTTTCTTT.

Concerning this clonotype: A much larger clone sits a single nucleotide away, making a read error possible. V is TRBV12-5 and J is TRBJ1-1; 7 nucleotides match TRBD1. From germline, CDR1 is LGHNT and CDR2 FRNRAP. The CDR3 is 17 amino acids. CDR3 sequence: CASCLVLADRVEAEAFF. The CDR3 bases are TGTGCTAGTTGTTTGGTCCTTGCCGACAGGGTAGAAGCTGAAGCTTTCTTT.

Remarks on this clonotype: The junction departs from the called germline gene at one end, perhaps through a read error. The chain recombines TRBV20-1 with TRBJ2-2, with 7 bases matching TRBD2. The CDR3 is made up of 15 amino acids. The V gene's germline CDR1 is DFQATT and CDR2 SNEGSKA (reference sequence). The CDR3: CNAGYRGSEAGELFF. DNA of the CDR3: TGCAATGCTGGATATCGCGGGAGTGAGGCCGGGGAGCTGTTTTTT.

This clonotype was seen just once. The chain recombines TRBV20-1 with TRBJ2-1, with 7 bases fitting TRBD2. Unmatched junction bases numbered 7, after V lost 7 bases and J lost 1 base. The CDR3 totals 14 residues. Germline V CDR1 and CDR2: DFQATT, SNEGSKA (reference sequence). CDR3 DNA: TGCAGTGTTGACGGACTAGAATCCTACAATGAGCAGTTCTTC. Amino acid sequence: CSVDGLESYNEQFF.

On this clonotype itself: This may be a read error: a much more frequent sequence differs by one nucleotide. The chain recombines TRBV4-2 with TRBJ1-2; TRBD1 might be the D (6 bases). Per the germline V gene, CDR1 is LGHNA and CDR2 is YNFKEQ. V lost 1 base and J lost 0, with 9 bases in between. The length of the CDR3 is 15 residues. For the CDR3, the DNA is TGTGCCAGCAGCCAAGCTAGGACAGCTAACTATGGCTACACCTTC. Protein product: CASSQARTANYGYTF.

As for this clonotype: Given a much more abundant clone one base away, this may be a read error. DNA for the CDR3: TGTGCCAGCAGACTCGGCCACGAGTCAGATACGCAGTATTTT. Protein product: CASRLGHESDTQYF. The chain combines TRBV6-2 or TRBV6-3 with TRBJ2-3; D is unresolved. The V end was cut by 6 bases, the J end by 4 bases, with 14 bases between. Germline V lookup: CDR1 MNHEY, CDR2 SVGEGT. The CDR3 runs 14 residues.

A note on this clonotype: This may be a read error, as it is one base from a much larger clone. This sequence joins TRBV6-6 and TRBJ2-5; D unclear. This CDR3 is 15 amino acids long. Trimming pared 6 bases from V and 1 base from J, leaving 15 bases between. Germline CDR1 and CDR2: MNHNY and SVGAGI (reference sequence). CDR3 amino acids: CASRPVDMVQETQYF. Here the CDR3 DNA reads TGTGCCAGCAGACCCGTTGACATGGTCCAAGAGACCCAGTACTTC.

In this sample, this clonotype turned up a few times. A read error may explain this, as a much larger clone is one base away. The gene calls are TRBV20-1 and TRBJ2-7, with TRBD2 matching over 8 bases. The CDR3 spans 13 residues. Germline CDR1 and CDR2: DFQATT and SNEGSKA (reference sequence). CDR3 residues: CNARSSGGYEQYF. In DNA, the CDR3 is TGCAATGCTAGATCGAGCGGGGGCTACGAGCAGTACTTC.

The gene calls are TRBV20-1 and TRBJ1-2, with a possible D match to TRBD1 (6 bases). V was trimmed by 6 bases and J by 0 bases, leaving 14 bases between them. Per germline, CDR1 DFQATT and CDR2 SNEGSKA (reference sequence). CDR3 length: 14 residues. CDR3 DNA sequence: TGCAGTGCACCGGGACACAAAGCTAACTATGGCTACACCTTC. This translates into CSAPGHKANYGYTF.

With respect to this clonotype: This clone may be a read error of a much larger clone one base away. This rearrangement joins TRBV12-3 or TRBV12-4 to TRBJ2-7, with 7 bases lining up with TRBD2. V was pared by 5 bases and J by 2 bases, with 6 bases of the junction left unmatched. The CDR3 contains 14 residues. CDR3 in amino acids: CASSTSGNPYEQYF. The CDR3 bases are TGTGCCAGCAGTACAAGCGGGAATCCCTACGAGCAGTACTTC.